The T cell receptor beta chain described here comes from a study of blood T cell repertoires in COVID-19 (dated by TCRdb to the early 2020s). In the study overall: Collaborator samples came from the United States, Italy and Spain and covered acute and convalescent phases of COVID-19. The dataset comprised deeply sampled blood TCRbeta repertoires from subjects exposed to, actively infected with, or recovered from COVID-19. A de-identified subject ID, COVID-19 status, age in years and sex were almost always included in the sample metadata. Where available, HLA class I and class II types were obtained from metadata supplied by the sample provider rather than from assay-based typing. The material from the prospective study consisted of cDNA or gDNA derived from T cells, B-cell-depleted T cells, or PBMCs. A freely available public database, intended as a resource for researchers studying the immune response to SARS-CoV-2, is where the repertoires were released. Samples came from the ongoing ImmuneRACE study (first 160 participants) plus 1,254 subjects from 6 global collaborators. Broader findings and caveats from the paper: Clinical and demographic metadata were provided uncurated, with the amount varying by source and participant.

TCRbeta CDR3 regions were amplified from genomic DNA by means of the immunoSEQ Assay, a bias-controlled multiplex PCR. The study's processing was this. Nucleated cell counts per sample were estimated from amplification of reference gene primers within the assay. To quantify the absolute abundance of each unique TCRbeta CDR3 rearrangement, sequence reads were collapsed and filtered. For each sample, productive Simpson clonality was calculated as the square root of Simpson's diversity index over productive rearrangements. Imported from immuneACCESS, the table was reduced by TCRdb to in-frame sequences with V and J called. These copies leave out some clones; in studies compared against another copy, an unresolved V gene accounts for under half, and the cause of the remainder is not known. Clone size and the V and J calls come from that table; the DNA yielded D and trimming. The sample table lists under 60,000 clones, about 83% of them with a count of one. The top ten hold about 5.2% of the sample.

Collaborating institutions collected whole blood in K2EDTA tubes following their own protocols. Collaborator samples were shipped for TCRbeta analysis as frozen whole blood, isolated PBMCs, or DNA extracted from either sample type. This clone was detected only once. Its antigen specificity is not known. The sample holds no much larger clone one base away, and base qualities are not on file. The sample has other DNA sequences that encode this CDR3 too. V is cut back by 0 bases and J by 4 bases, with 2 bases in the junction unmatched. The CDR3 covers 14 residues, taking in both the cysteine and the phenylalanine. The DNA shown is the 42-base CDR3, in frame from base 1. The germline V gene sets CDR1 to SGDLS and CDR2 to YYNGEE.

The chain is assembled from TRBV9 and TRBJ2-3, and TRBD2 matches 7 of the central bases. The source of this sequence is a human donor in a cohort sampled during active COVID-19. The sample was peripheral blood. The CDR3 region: CASSVGGGADTQYF. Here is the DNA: TGTGCCAGCAGCGTAGGGGGGGGTGCAGATACGCAGTATTTT.